This passage covers 13 T cell receptor beta chains from one sample sequenced in a study of response to subunit inactivated influenza vaccine. MiXCR, applied by TCRdb to the RT-PCR reads, yields one record per CDR3 protein. The sample has about 500,000 distinct CDR3 sequences; approximately 16% are singletons. This specimen was CD4+ T cells sorted from PBMCs, taken about 24 months after vaccination. The receptors stem from a man in his fifties or sixties who received an inactivated influenza vaccine.

DNA of the CDR3: TGTGCCAGCACCCGAGGGCAGTCGAACACTGAAGCTTTCTTT. This translates into CASTRGQSNTEAFF. The chain recombines TRBV6-1 with TRBJ1-1; D is uncertain. This CDR3 spans 14 amino acids. V lost 7 bases to trimming and J lost 1 base, with 13 bases between them. CDR1 and CDR2 (germline): MNHNS, SASEGT.

This clonotype was counted only a few times. The CDR3, as DNA: TGTGCCAGCAGTTACGGAGGACTAGCGGGAGAGGACGAGCAGTTCTTC. The encoded protein is CASSYGGLAGEDEQFF. The genes are TRBV6-2 or TRBV6-3 and TRBJ2-1; 13 bases align to TRBD2. Germline lookup yields CDR1 MNHEY and CDR2 SVGEGT. V trimming: 2 bases; J trimming: 10 bases; junction bases outside the gene matches: 8. The CDR3 has 16 residues.

Only a few counts were recorded for this clonotype. The chain has TRBV7-8 and TRBJ1-1; tentative D call: TRBD1 (6 bases). CDR3 length: 16 residues. The germline CDR1 and CDR2 sequences are SGHVS and FQNEAQ. The ends were cut back, 1 base at V and 7 bases at J, with 19 bases in the middle. The CDR3 bases are TGTGCCAGCAGCTTAGGTTTGGTGGGACAAGGGAGTGAAGCTTTCTTT. It translates to CASSLGLVGQGSEAFF.

J is TRBJ2-5 and V is TRBV20-1; possible D gene TRBD1, 5 bases. V lost 0 bases, J lost 6 bases, and 11 bases lay in between. CDR3 length equals 13 residues. Looked up from germline, CDR1 is DFQATT and CDR2 is SNEGSKA (reference sequence). The CDR3 sequence: CSARERGRKTQYF. In DNA form, the CDR3 reads TGCAGTGCTAGAGAAAGGGGTCGTAAGACCCAGTACTTC.

This clonotype was observed a few times. A read error may account for a junction end that differs from germline. This chain uses TRBV5-6 with TRBJ2-7; D may be TRBD2 (6 bases). CDR1 and CDR2 (germline): SGHDT, YYEEEE. This CDR3 is built from 14 residues. The CDR3 loop is CASGFGSGVVEQYF. The CDR3 DNA reads TGTGCCAGCGGCTTCGGGTCGGGAGTTGTCGAGCAGTACTTC.

This clonotype came up a few times. This chain joins TRBV20-1 and TRBJ1-5; no clear D. The germline V and J ends were trimmed by 0 bases and 5 bases, with 11 bases remaining between them. Germline CDR1 DFQATT, CDR2 SNEGSKA (reference sequence). This CDR3 has 14 residues. In nucleotides, the CDR3 is TGCAGTGCTAGAGATCGAGAGAGCGATCAGCCCCAGCATTTT. Its translation is CSARDRESDQPQHF.

This chain connects TRBV3-1 to TRBJ1-2; D remains unclear. The CDR3 covers 14 residues. Germline CDR1 and CDR2: LGHDT and YNNKEL (reference sequence). V lost 1 base and J lost 7, with 13 bases in between. The CDR3 loop reads CASSQGQLLTGYTF. The CDR3 coding sequence is TGTGCCAGCAGCCAAGGGCAGCTCTTGACTGGCTACACCTTC.

This clonotype was seen a few times. V and J are TRBV4-2 and TRBJ2-3, with a tentative D call TRBD1 (6 bases). V was shortened by 3 bases and J by 1 base, with 17 bases between the two germline ends. CDR1 is LGHNA and CDR2 is YNFKEQ in the germline V gene. The CDR3 has 17 residues. CDR3 in DNA: TGTGCCAGCAGCCAGTATCTAGGGGGAGAGGGCACAGATACGCAGTATTTT. Translation: CASSQYLGGEGTDTQYF.

The chain combines TRBV14 with TRBJ2-5; 7 positions agree with TRBD1. This CDR3 contains 16 residues. Germline CDR1 is SGHDN and CDR2 is FVKESK. V lost 4 bases to trimming and J lost 0 bases; unmatched junction nucleotides: 8. CDR3 DNA sequence: TGTGCCAGCAGCCTGCAGGGACAGCGGTACCAAGAGACCCAGTACTTC. Amino acids: CASSLQGQRYQETQYF.

This clonotype was counted a few times. V gene TRBV20-1 combines with J gene TRBJ1-2; D ambiguous. CDR3 size: 16 residues. Trimming took off 0 bases at V and 8 bases at J, with 22 bases between the two ends. Germline V gene sequence: CDR1 DFQATT, CDR2 SNEGSKA (reference sequence). CDR3 protein: CSARDYRGLPMGGYTF. The CDR3 coding sequence is TGCAGTGCTAGAGATTATCGGGGTCTCCCTATGGGAGGCTACACCTTC.

This clonotype was seen repeatedly, ten times or more. The V and J genes are TRBV7-8 and TRBJ2-7; D possibly corresponds to TRBD1 (5 bases). Germline V gene sequence: CDR1 SGHVS, CDR2 FQNEAQ. The CDR3 length is 20 residues. Trimming took off 7 bases at V and 6 bases at J, with 37 bases between the two ends. The CDR3: CASTPRGALNFRTSPIEQYF. The CDR3 DNA reads as TGTGCCAGCACCCCGCGTGGGGCCCTTAATTTCCGCACCTCCCCCATCGAGCAGTACTTC.

The chain uses TRBV7-2 and TRBJ2-3, with TRBD2 matching 9 bases. Germline trimming cut 5 bases from V and 0 bases from J; bases unmatched to any gene: 3. This CDR3 region has 15 residues. Germline CDR1 reads SGHTA; CDR2 reads FQGNSA. The CDR3 DNA sequence: TGTGCCAGCAGCAATAGCGGGGGAAGCACAGATACGCAGTATTTT. Amino acids: CASSNSGGSTDTQYF.

The chain combines TRBV18 with TRBJ2-1; 7 nucleotides line up with TRBD2. CDR3 size: 14 residues. The germline gives CDR1 KGHSH, CDR2 LQKENI. J lost 9 bases, V lost 4 bases, and 9 bases had no gene match. The CDR3 DNA sequence: TGTGCCAGCTCACGGGCTAAGGAGCGGGGTGAGCAGTTCTTC. As protein: CASSRAKERGEQFF.